These 15 T cell receptor beta chains came from one sample sequenced in a study of shared clonotypes between healthy human individuals. CD45RO-negative CD8 cells positively selected for CCR7 made up the naive population, which excluded terminally differentiated effector memory CD45RA+ cells. The method was immunoSEQ multiplex PCR; TCRdb's version includes in-frame clones alone and lacks a portion of them. The sample holds approximately 650,000 clones, around 95% seen once. Sequenced: naive CD8+ T cells sorted from blood. These receptors were collected from a woman aged 30 to 39 in good health.

The chain employs TRBV19 and TRBJ2-1; the D call may be TRBD1 or TRBD2 (5 bases each). V was trimmed by 3 bases and J by 6 bases, leaving 9 bases between them. Germline CDR1 reads LNHDA; CDR2 reads SQIVND (reference sequence). The CDR3 spans 13 residues. Here the CDR3 reads CASSMGVGNEQFF. CDR3 in DNA: TGTGCCAGTAGTATGGGGGTCGGCAATGAGCAGTTCTTC.

On this clone: In the same sample, other DNA sequences code for this CDR3. The gene calls are TRBV5-4 and TRBJ2-1; D is undetermined. V was clipped by 4 bases and J by 9 bases, with 8 bases between them. This CDR3 spans 11 amino acids. Germline V gives CDR1 SGHNT, CDR2 YYREEE (reference sequence). The CDR3 bases are TGTGCCAGCAGCAGTAACAGTGAGCAGTTCTTC. Its translation is CASSSNSEQFF.

Comment on this clone: Different DNA sequences within this sample yield the same CDR3. The V call is TRBV28, the J call TRBJ2-7; no clear D. The CDR3 length is 11 residues. With 3 bases removed from V and 3 bases from J, the gap between germline ends came to 3 bases. The germline V gene has CDR1 MDHEN and CDR2 SYDVKM. This chain's CDR3 is CASSFDYEQYF. The CDR3 region has the DNA TGTGCCAGCAGTTTTGACTACGAGCAGTACTTC.

The chain employs TRBV11-2 and TRBJ1-1, with D perhaps TRBD1 (5 bases). Germline V lookup: CDR1 SGHAT, CDR2 FQNNGV. This CDR3 has 14 amino acids. Trimming shortened V by 5 bases and J by 3 bases, and 13 bases separated the two germline ends. The CDR3 sequence is CASSGTGLHTEAFF. The CDR3 DNA reads TGTGCCAGCAGCGGAACAGGTTTACACACTGAAGCTTTCTTT.

The rearrangement joins TRBV5-4 to TRBJ2-2; 9 nucleotides align to TRBD2. CDR1 is SGHNT, CDR2 YYREEE, per germline (reference sequence). The J segment lost 0 bases and the V segment lost 4 bases, leaving 16 bases of the junction unmatched. The CDR3 loop spans 20 amino acids. The CDR3 bases are TGTGCCAGCAGCCATCCCGCCCTAGCGGGGTCGACGGCGAACACCGGGGAGCTGTTTTTT. Translating gives CASSHPALAGSTANTGELFF.

The chain links TRBV5-1 to TRBJ1-1; no clear D gene. The CDR3 length is 15 residues. V dropped 2 bases and J dropped 1 base, with 12 bases sitting between them. The V gene's germline CDR1 is SGHRS and CDR2 YFSETQ. CDR3 sequence reads: CASSLLPDSNTEAFF. CDR3 coding DNA: TGCGCCAGCAGCTTATTACCGGACTCGAACACTGAAGCTTTCTTT.

CDR3 sequence reads: CASSPGPKQQSRANVLTF. The DNA for the CDR3 is TGTGCCAGCAGCCCAGGTCCCAAGCAACAAAGTCGGGCCAACGTCCTGACTTTC. The chain employs TRBV11-2 and TRBJ2-6; no clear D gene. This CDR3 has 18 amino acids. CDR1 SGHAT and CDR2 FQNNGV come from the germline V gene. Trimming shortened V by 5 bases and J by 5 bases, and 22 bases separated the two germline ends.

This clone was counted a single time. Written as DNA, the CDR3 is TGTGCCAGCAGCCCCGGGACTAGGATGTACGAGCAGTACTTC. Protein product: CASSPGTRMYEQYF. The chain carries TRBV11-2 and TRBJ2-7, with TRBD2 matching 8 bases. Per the germline V gene, CDR1 is SGHAT and CDR2 is FQNNGV. Trimming removed 5 bases from V and 4 bases from J; junction bases left unmatched: 7. The CDR3 contains 14 residues. The variable domain in full, with the rest retrieved from reference TRBV11-2 and TRBJ2-7, is EAGVAQSPRYKIIEKRQSVAFWCNPISGHATLYWYQQILGQGPKLLIQFQNNGVVDDSQLPKDRFSAERLKGVDSTLKIQPAKLEDSAVYLCASSPGTRMYEQYFGPGTRLTVT.

This sequence joins TRBV28 and TRBJ2-2; 9 bases match TRBD2. The CDR3 runs 19 residues. The germline gives CDR1 MDHEN, CDR2 SYDVKM. Trimming took 3 bases from V and 6 from J; bases not matched to a gene: 17. DNA for the CDR3: TGTGCCAGCAGTTTTAGGGACCTTAGCCTGCGGGGGGGGCCCGGGGAGCTGTTTTTT. This sequence encodes CASSFRDLSLRGGPGELFF.

This clone was detected only once. The junction and the germline gene differ at one end; a read error may be behind it. CDR3 residues: CASSLGTGAEAFF. The DNA for the CDR3 is TGTGCCAGCAGCCTAGGGACAGGCGCTGAAGCTTTCTTT. V is TRBV13 and J is TRBJ1-1; 8 bases line up with TRBD1. The CDR3 is made up of 13 amino acids. Germline V gene sequence: CDR1 PRHDT, CDR2 FYEKMQ (reference sequence). The full variable domain, completed using reference TRBV13 and TRBJ1-1, is AAGVIQSPRHLIKEKRETATLKCYPIPRHDTVYWYQQGPGQDPQFLISFYEKMQSDKGSIPDRFSAQQFSDYHSELNMSSLELGDSALYFCASSLGTGAEAFFGQGTRLTVV.

In the case of this clone: Other DNA sequences within the sample encode an identical CDR3. The chain couples TRBV27 to TRBJ1-1; perhaps TRBD1 as D (6 bases). Trimming left V 3 bases short and J 0 bases short, with 8 bases between. CDR3 length equals 14 residues. CDR1 is MNHEY, CDR2 SMNVEV, per germline (reference sequence). Written as DNA, the CDR3 is TGTGCCAGCAGTTTGACAGGTCTGAACACTGAAGCTTTCTTT. Translating gives CASSLTGLNTEAFF.

The chain uses TRBV6-1 and TRBJ1-3; TRBD1 is a possible D gene (5 bases). From germline, CDR1 is MNHNS and CDR2 SASEGT. The CDR3 runs 12 residues. V was shortened by 7 bases and J by 4 bases, with 8 bases between the two germline ends. In nucleotides, the CDR3 is TGTGCCAGCATAGGGACCGGAAACACCATATATTTT. It translates to CASIGTGNTIYF.

The genes are TRBV27 and TRBJ2-3, with D hard to call. The CDR3 contains 15 residues. The germline CDR1 and CDR2 sequences are MNHEY and SMNVEV (reference sequence). Trimming stripped 4 bases from V and 2 bases from J, with 13 bases between. CDR3 sequence reads: CASSWRRADTDTQYF. As DNA, the CDR3 is TGTGCCAGCAGTTGGAGAAGGGCAGACACAGATACGCAGTATTTT.

The V gene is TRBV7-6, the J gene TRBJ2-1, with TRBD2 as a possible D gene (6 bases). V lost 1 base, J lost 5 bases, and 12 bases lay in between. CDR1 and CDR2 from the germline V gene are SGHVS and FNYEAQ. CDR3 length equals 15 residues. This chain's CDR3 is CASSLGGDWDNEQFF. Written as DNA, the CDR3 is TGTGCCAGCAGCTTAGGCGGGGACTGGGACAATGAGCAGTTCTTC.

In this sample, this clone turned up once. This rearrangement joins TRBV7-9 to TRBJ1-2; D perhaps matches TRBD1 (5 bases). The CDR3 covers 13 residues. Germline CDR1 is SEHNR and CDR2 is FQNEAQ (reference sequence). V dropped 8 bases and J dropped 3 bases, with 13 bases sitting between them. In nucleotides, the CDR3 is TGTGCCAGCGGGGCAGGGCGATACTATGGCTACACCTTC. It is translated as CASGAGRYYGYTF.